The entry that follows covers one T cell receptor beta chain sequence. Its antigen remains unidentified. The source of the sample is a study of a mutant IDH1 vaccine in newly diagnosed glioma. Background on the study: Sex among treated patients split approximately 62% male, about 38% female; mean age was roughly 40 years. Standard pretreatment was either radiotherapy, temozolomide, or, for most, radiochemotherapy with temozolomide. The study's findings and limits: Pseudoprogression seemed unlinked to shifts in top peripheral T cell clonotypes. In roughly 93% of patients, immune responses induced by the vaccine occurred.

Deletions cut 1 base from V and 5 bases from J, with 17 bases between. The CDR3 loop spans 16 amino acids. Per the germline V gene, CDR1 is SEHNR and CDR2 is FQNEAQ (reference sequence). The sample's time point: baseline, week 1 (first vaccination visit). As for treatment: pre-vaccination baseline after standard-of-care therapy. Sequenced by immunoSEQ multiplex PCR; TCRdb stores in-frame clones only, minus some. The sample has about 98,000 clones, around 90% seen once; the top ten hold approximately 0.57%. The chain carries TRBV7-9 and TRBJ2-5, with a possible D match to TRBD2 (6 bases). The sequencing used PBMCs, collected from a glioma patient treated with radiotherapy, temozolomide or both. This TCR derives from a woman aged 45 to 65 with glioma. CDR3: CASSLGGSGGAETQYF. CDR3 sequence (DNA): TGTGCCAGCAGCTTAGGGGGTAGCGGCGGTGCGGAGACCCAGTACTTC.